These T cell receptor beta chains were read from a single sample in a study of cytomegalovirus exposure and HLA in healthy donors. Sequencing used immunoSEQ multiplex PCR; TCRdb keeps in-frame clones, though not all of them. The table lists about 270,000 clones, roughly 70% of them singletons, with about 2.2% in the top ten. The specimen sequenced was PBMCs. Receptors were obtained from a female donor in good health and CMV-seronegative. The CDR3 runs from the conserved cysteine through the conserved F or W. The D gene is left open where the match is weak. Clone size is stated in some rows and not others, as once, few, many or a class when expanded.

DNA | CDR3 | J | D | size | V
TGTGCCAGCAGCTCGACCCCCGGGGGGGCCTACAATGAGCAGTTCTTC | CASSSTPGGAYNEQFF | TRBJ2-1 | TRBD2 | - | TRBV7-6
TGTGCCAGCAGTTTAACCGGACAGCCTCTCTCCCCTAGCAATCAGCCCCAGCATTTT | CASSLTGQPLSPSNQPQHF | TRBJ1-5 | - | - | TRBV27
TGTGCCAGCAGCTTAGGGCCCCTCACTGGAAACACCATATATTTT | CASSLGPLTGNTIYF | TRBJ1-3 | - | few | TRBV7-2
TGTGCCAGCAGCTTAGGGCCCGCGGATGGCTACACCTTC | CASSLGPADGYTF | TRBJ1-2 | - | - | TRBV7-9
TGTGCCAGCAGCTCCGAACGGACAGGGTGCACTGAAGCTTTCTTT | CASSSERTGCTEAFF | TRBJ1-1 | TRBD1 | - | TRBV7-9
TGTGCCAGCAGCGATAGCTCCTACGAGCAGTACTTC | CASSDSSYEQYF | TRBJ2-7 | - | - | TRBV27
TGTGCCACTACGGGACTCTCGAACACCGGGGAGCTGTTTTTT | CATTGLSNTGELFF | TRBJ2-2 | - | - | TRBV11-2
TGTGCCAGCAGCTTGCGACAGGGGTATGGCTACACCTTC | CASSLRQGYGYTF | TRBJ1-2 | TRBD1 | - | TRBV7-2
TGTGCCAGCAGCTTCCATCTAGCGGGGGAAGAGACCCAGTACTTC | CASSFHLAGEETQYF | TRBJ2-5 | TRBD2 | - | TRBV9
TGTGCCAGCAGCTTTAACTACGACTACGAGCAGTACTTC | CASSFNYDYEQYF | TRBJ2-7 | - | few | TRBV7-2
TGTGCCATCAGTGGACAGGGGAATGAAAAACTGTTTTTT | CAISGQGNEKLFF | TRBJ1-4 | TRBD1 | few | TRBV10-3
TGTGCCAGCAGCGTAGGGCTAGCGGGAGCCGTCTACGAGCAGTACTTC | CASSVGLAGAVYEQYF | TRBJ2-7 | TRBD2 | - | TRBV9
TGTGCCAGCAGCTTAGCGGGAGGGGTGGTAAATGAGCAGTTCTTC | CASSLAGGVVNEQFF | TRBJ2-1 | TRBD2 | - | TRBV7-6
TGCGCCAGCAGCTCCGGGACTAGAGTTAGCTCCTACGAGCAGTACTTC | CASSSGTRVSSYEQYF | TRBJ2-7 | TRBD2 | - | TRBV5-1
TGTGCCAGCAGCTCCCGACAGGGGGGTAATCAGCCCCAGCATTTT | CASSSRQGGNQPQHF | TRBJ1-5 | TRBD1 | - | TRBV28
TGCGCCAGCACCCTCTTTGGACAGAACTATGGCTACACCTTC | CASTLFGQNYGYTF | TRBJ1-2 | - | - | TRBV5-1
TGTGCCAGCAGCTTACGGCGGGAGGTAGATAATGAGCAGTTCTTC | CASSLRREVDNEQFF | TRBJ2-1 | TRBD2 | - | TRBV7-2
TGTTCCAGCAGCCCCACTCCCAATCCTGGCTACACCTTC | CSSSPTPNPGYTF | TRBJ1-2 | - | - | TRBV7-9
TGCAGTGCTTCTTTAAATGATGAGCAGTTCTTC | CSASLNDEQFF | TRBJ2-1 | - | - | TRBV20-1